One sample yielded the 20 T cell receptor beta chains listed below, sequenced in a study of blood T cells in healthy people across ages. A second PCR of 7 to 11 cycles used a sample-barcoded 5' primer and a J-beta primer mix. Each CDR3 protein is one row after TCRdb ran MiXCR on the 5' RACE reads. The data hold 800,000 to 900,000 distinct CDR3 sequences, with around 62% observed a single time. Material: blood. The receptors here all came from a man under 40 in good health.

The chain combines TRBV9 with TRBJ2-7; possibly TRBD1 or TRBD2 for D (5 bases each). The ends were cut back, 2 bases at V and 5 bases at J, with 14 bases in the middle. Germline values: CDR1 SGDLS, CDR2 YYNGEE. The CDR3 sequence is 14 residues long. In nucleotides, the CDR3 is TGTGCCAGCAGCGTGTCCGGGACCAAGGACGAGCAGTACTTC. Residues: CASSVSGTKDEQYF.

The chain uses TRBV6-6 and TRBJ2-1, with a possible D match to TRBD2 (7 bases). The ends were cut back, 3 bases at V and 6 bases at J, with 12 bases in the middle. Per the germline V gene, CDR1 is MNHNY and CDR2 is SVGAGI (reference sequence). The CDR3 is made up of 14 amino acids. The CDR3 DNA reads TGTGCCAGCAGTTATGCGGGGGCGGGCAATGAGCAGTTCTTC. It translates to CASSYAGAGNEQFF.

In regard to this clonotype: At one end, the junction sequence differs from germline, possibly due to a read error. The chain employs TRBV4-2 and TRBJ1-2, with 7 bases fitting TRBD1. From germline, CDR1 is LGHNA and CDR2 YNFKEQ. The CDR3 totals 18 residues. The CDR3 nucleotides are TGTGCCAGCAGCCAAGATTGGGGACAGATGGGGGGATACTATGACTACACCTTC. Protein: CASSQDWGQMGGYYDYTF.

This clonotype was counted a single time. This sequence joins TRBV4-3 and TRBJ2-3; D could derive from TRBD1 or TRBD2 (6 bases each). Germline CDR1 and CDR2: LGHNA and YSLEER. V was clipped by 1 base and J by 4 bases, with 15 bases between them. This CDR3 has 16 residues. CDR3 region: CASSQVINREADTQYF. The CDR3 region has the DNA TGCGCCAGCAGCCAAGTTATCAACAGGGAGGCAGATACGCAGTATTTT.

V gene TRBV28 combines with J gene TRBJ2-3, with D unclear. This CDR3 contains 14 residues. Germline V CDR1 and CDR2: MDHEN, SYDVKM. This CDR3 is CASSGVPRTDTQYF. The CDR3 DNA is TGTGCTAGCTCTGGAGTTCCCCGCACAGATACGCAGTATTTT.

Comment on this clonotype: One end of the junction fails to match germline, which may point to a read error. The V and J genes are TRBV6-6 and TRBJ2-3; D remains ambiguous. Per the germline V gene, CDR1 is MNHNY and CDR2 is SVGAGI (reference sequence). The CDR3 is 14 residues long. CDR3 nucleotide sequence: TGTACCAGCAAGCTAATCCTAAGCACAGATACGCAGTATTTT. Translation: CTSKLILSTDTQYF.

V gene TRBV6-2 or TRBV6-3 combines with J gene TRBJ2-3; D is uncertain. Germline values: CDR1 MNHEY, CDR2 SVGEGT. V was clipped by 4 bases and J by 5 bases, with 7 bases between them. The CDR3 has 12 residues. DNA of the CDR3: TGTGCCAGCAGTTGGGAAGGAGATACGCAGTATTTT. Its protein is CASSWEGDTQYF.

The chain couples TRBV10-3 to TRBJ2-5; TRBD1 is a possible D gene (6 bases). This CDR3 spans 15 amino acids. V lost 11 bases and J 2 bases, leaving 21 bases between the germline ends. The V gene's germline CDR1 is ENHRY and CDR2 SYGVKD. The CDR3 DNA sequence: TGTGCCGCATCGTCTGGGCCAGGGGTGCAAGAGACCCAGTACTTC. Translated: CAASSGPGVQETQYF.

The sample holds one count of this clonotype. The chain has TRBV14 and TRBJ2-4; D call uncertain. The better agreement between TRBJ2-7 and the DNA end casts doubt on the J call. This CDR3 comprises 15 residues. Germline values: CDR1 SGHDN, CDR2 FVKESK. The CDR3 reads CASSERRQPVDEQYF. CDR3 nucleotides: TGTGCCAGCAGCGAGAGACGGCAGCCGGTCGACGAGCAGTACTTC.

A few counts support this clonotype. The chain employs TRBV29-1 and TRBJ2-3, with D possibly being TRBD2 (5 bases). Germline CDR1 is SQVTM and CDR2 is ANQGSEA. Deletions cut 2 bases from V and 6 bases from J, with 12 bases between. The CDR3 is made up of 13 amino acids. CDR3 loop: CSVERGSGDTQYF. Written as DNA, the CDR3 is TGCAGCGTTGAACGAGGGTCCGGGGATACGCAGTATTTT.

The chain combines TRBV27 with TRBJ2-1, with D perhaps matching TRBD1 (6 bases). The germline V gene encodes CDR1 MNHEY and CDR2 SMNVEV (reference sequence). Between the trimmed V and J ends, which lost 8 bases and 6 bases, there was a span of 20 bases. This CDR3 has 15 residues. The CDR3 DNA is TGTGCCAGCGCTGAAGCGAGGGGGTTCTGCAATGAGCAGTTCTTC. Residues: CASAEARGFCNEQFF.

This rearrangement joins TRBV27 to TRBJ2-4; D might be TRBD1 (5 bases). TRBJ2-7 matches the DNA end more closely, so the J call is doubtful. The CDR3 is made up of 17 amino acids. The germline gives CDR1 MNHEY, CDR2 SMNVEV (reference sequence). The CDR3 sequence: CASSLARVTALLGEQYF. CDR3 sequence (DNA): TGTGCCAGCAGTTTAGCCAGGGTAACAGCTCTTTTGGGCGAGCAGTACTTC.

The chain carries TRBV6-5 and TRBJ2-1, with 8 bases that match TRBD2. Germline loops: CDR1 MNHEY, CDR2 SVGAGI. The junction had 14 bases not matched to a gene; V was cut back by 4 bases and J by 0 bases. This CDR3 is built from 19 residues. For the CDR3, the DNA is TGTGCCAGCAGTTCGAAGGGTAGCGGGGTAGGGGGCTCCTACAATGAGCAGTTCTTC. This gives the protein CASSSKGSGVGGSYNEQFF.

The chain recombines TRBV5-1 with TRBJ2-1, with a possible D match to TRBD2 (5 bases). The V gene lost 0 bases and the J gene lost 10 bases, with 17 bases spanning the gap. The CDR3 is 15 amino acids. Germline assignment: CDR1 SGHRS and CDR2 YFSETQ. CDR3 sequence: CASSLDWTRAGEQFF. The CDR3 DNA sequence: TGCGCCAGCAGCTTGGATTGGACTCGAGCAGGAGAGCAGTTCTTC.

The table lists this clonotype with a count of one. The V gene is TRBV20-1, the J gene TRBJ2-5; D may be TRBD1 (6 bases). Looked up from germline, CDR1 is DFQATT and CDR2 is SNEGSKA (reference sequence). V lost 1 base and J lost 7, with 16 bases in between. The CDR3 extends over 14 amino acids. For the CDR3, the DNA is TGCAGTGCTAGAGGGGTCAGGGGCAAGGGGACCCAGTACTTC. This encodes CSARGVRGKGTQYF.

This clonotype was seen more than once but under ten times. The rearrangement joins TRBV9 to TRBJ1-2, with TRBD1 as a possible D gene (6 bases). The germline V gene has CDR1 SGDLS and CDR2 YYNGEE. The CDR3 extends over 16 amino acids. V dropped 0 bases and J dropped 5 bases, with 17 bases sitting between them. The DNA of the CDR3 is TGTGCCAGCAGCGTAGACGGGGACACTAATTATTATGGCTACACCTTC. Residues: CASSVDGDTNYYGYTF. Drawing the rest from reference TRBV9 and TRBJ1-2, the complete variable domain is DSGVTQTPKHLITATGQRVTLRCSPRSGDLSVYWYQQSLDQGLQFLIQYYNGEERAKGNILERFSAQQFPDLHSELNLSSLELGDSALYFCASSVDGDTNYYGYTFGSGTRLTVV.

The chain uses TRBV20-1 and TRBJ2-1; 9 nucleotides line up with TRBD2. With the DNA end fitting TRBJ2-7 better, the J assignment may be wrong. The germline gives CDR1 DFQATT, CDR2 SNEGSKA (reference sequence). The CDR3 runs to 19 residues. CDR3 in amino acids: CSARDTRGGSPLFYNEQYF. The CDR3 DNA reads TGCAGTGCTAGAGATACGCGGGGGGGCTCTCCTCTCTTCTACAATGAGCAGTACTTC.

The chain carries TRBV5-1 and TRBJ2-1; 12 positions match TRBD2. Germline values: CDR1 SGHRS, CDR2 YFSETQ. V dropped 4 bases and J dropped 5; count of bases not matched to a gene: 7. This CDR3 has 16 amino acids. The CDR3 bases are TGCGCCAGCAGCCAGGCCACTAGCGGGGGGAACAATGAGCAGTTCTTC. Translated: CASSQATSGGNNEQFF.

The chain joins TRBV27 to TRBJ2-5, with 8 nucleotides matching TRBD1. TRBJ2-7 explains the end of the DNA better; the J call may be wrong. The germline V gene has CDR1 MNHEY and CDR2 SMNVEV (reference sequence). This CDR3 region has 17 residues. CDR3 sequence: CASSTYDRGSGLYEQYF. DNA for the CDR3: TGTGCCAGCAGTACATACGACAGGGGAAGTGGGCTCTACGAGCAGTACTTC.

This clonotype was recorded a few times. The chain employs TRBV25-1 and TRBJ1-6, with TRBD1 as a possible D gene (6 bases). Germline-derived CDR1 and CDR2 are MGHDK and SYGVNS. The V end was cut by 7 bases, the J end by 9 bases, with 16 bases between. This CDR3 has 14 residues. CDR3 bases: TGTGCCAGCACCGACCAGGGGATGGTTTCACCCCTCCACTTT. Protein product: CASTDQGMVSPLHF.